Listed here are 17 T cell receptor beta chains from one sample, sequenced in a study of blood T cells in healthy people across ages. Combining a sample-barcoded 5' primer with a J-beta primer mix, a second PCR ran for about 6 to 11 cycles. TCRdb re-called the 5' RACE reads with MiXCR, one entry per CDR3 protein. The sample lists about 2 million distinct CDR3 sequences, around half seen once, with less than 2.5% in the top ten. Material: blood. The receptors here all came from a woman aged 40-49 years in good health.

The chain has TRBV29-1 and TRBJ1-2; TRBD1 might be the D (5 bases). The germline V gene has CDR1 SQVTM and CDR2 ANQGSEA. The CDR3 loop spans 15 amino acids. The V end lost 1 base, the J end lost 8 bases, and 20 bases lay between the germline ends. The CDR3 sequence: CSVEGTRDGGKGYTF. The CDR3 DNA reads TGCAGCGTTGAAGGGACCCGGGACGGGGGAAAGGGCTACACCTTC. Based on the CDR3 plus reference TRBV29-1 and TRBJ1-2, the full variable domain is SAVISQKPSRDICQRGTSLTIQCQVDSQVTMMFWYRQQPGQSLTLIATANQGSEATYESGFVIDKFPISRPNLTFSTLTVSNMSPEDSSIYLCSVEGTRDGGKGYTFGSGTRLTVV.

Regarding this clonotype: Just one base apart from a much larger clone, this may be a read error. The chain joins TRBV20-1 to TRBJ2-1, with 7 bases fitting TRBD1. Germline V gives CDR1 DFQATT, CDR2 SNEGSKA (reference sequence). After removal of 3 bases from V and 6 bases from J, the junction contained 14 bases not matched to a gene. CDR3 length: 16 amino acids. As DNA, the CDR3 is TGCAGTGCTAGGGAAGGGGGCACCTATCGGCCCAATGAGCAGTTCTTC. It translates to CSAREGGTYRPNEQFF.

The chain links TRBV12-3 or TRBV12-4 to TRBJ2-1; 12 bases map to TRBD2. V trimming: 3 bases; J trimming: 9 bases; junction bases outside the gene matches: 6. CDR3 length equals 15 residues. Here the CDR3 DNA reads TGTGCCAGCAGTTTGACTAGCGGGGGTCCGCGTGAGCAGTTCTTC. This gives the protein CASSLTSGGPREQFF.

The chain employs TRBV10-3 and TRBJ2-7, with D tentatively TRBD1 (6 bases). Germline CDR1 is ENHRY and CDR2 is SYGVKD. This CDR3 region has 12 residues. V was shortened by 9 bases and J by 2 bases, with 11 bases between the two germline ends. CDR3 protein: CAIKGQAYEQYF. CDR3 sequence (DNA): TGTGCCATTAAGGGACAAGCCTACGAGCAGTACTTC.

The rearrangement joins TRBV29-1 to TRBJ2-3, with D perhaps matching TRBD1 (5 bases). This CDR3 spans 14 amino acids. Deletions cut 0 bases from V and 4 bases from J, with 11 bases between. The germline V gene has CDR1 SQVTM and CDR2 ANQGSEA. The CDR3 coding sequence is TGCAGCGTTGAAGATCCCAAGGGGCCAGATACGCAGTATTTT. This sequence encodes CSVEDPKGPDTQYF.

The chain uses TRBV15 and TRBJ2-1; D is unresolved. From germline, CDR1 is LNHNV and CDR2 YYDKDF (reference sequence). V gave up 0 bases and J gave up 9 bases, with 12 bases separating them. CDR3 size: 14 residues. DNA of the CDR3: TGTGCCACCAGCAGAGACAGCCCTCGTCTTGAGCAGTTCTTC. Encoded protein: CATSRDSPRLEQFF.

The chain has TRBV4-2 and TRBJ2-3, with a weak D call TRBD1 (7 bases). CDR1 is LGHNA, CDR2 YNFKEQ, per germline. The CDR3 contains 17 residues. Trimming stripped 0 bases from V and 4 bases from J, with 17 bases between. The CDR3: CASSQEESRGVPDTQYF. The CDR3 region has the DNA TGTGCCAGCAGCCAAGAGGAATCCAGGGGGGTCCCAGATACGCAGTATTTT.

The chain employs TRBV21-1 and TRBJ2-7; the table's D gene call, TRBD1, was not cross checked with the DNA. The DNA end lines up better with TRBJ2-5; the J call may be wrong. TRBV21-1 is labeled a pseudogene. The CDR3 spans 13 residues. CDR3 amino acids: CASSSRAPETQYF. As DNA, the CDR3 is TGTGCCAGCAGCTCCCGAGCGCCGGAGACCCAGTACTTC.

The V and J genes are TRBV10-3 and TRBJ1-2; D is undetermined. The CDR3 has 13 residues. V was cut by 0 bases and J by 0 bases, with 2 bases left in between. Germline CDR1 reads ENHRY; CDR2 reads SYGVKD. CDR3 region: CAISESANYGYTF. The CDR3 DNA reads as TGTGCCATCAGTGAGTCGGCTAACTATGGCTACACCTTC.

This rearrangement joins TRBV5-1 to TRBJ2-5; a possible D gene is TRBD2 (6 bases). Trimming left V 4 bases short and J 0 bases short, with 19 bases between. Germline V gives CDR1 SGHRS, CDR2 YFSETQ. The CDR3 totals 17 residues. CDR3: CASSPRRDPQYQETQYF. In DNA form, the CDR3 reads TGCGCCAGCAGCCCGAGGAGGGACCCACAGTACCAAGAGACCCAGTACTTC.

This clonotype has more than one count but fewer than ten. V usage is TRBV20-1 and J usage is TRBJ2-7, with D possibly called TRBD1 or TRBD2 (6 bases each). Trimming left V 6 bases short and J 4 bases short, with 13 bases between. This CDR3 spans 12 amino acids. CDR1 DFQATT and CDR2 SNEGSKA come from the germline V gene (reference sequence). CDR3 DNA: TGCAGTGCCCGGAGGGGGAATTACGAGCAGTACTTC. Encoded protein: CSARRGNYEQYF.

V is TRBV4-1 and J is TRBJ2-7; tentative D call: TRBD2 (5 bases). Germline loops: CDR1 MGHRA, CDR2 YSYEKL. This CDR3 contains 14 residues. V was trimmed by 0 bases and J by 1 base, leaving 7 bases between them. CDR3 coding DNA: TGCGCCAGCAGCCAAGAATGGGAGTCCTACGAGCAGTACTTC. Translated, it gives CASSQEWESYEQYF.

This clonotype has just a few counts. This chain connects TRBV20-1 to TRBJ2-3; 8 bases line up with TRBD2. This CDR3 region has 16 residues. V shed 0 bases and J 1 base; nucleotides not matched to a gene: 6. The V gene's germline CDR1 is DFQATT and CDR2 SNEGSKA (reference sequence). DNA of the CDR3: TGCAGTGCTAGAGATCGAGGTAGCGGGGGCACAGATACGCAGTATTTT. It encodes CSARDRGSGGTDTQYF.

This clonotype was seen only a few times. The V gene is TRBV5-1, the J gene TRBJ2-7; 7 bases match TRBD2. This CDR3 contains 15 residues. V dropped 4 bases and J dropped 3; count of bases not matched to a gene: 10. CDR1 is SGHRS, CDR2 YFSETQ, per germline. The CDR3 sequence: CASSPGLPSDYEQYF. The CDR3 nucleotides are TGCGCCAGCAGCCCGGGACTACCTTCCGACTACGAGCAGTACTTC.

This chain uses TRBV6-1 with TRBJ1-6; D gene ambiguous. Trimming took 3 bases from V and 0 from J, leaving 9 bases between them. The CDR3 contains 16 residues. The germline V gene encodes CDR1 MNHNS and CDR2 SASEGT. CDR3: CASSDARSSYNSPLHF. Here the CDR3 DNA reads TGTGCCAGCAGTGATGCCAGGAGCTCCTATAATTCACCCCTCCACTTT.

The CDR3 coding sequence is TGTGCCAGCAGTACAGGGACTCGTGGCAATGAGCAGTTCTTC. It translates to CASSTGTRGNEQFF. The chain has TRBV6-4 and TRBJ2-1, with D perhaps given as TRBD1 or TRBD2 (6 bases each). This CDR3 has 14 residues. CDR1 is MRHNA and CDR2 is SNTAGT in the germline V gene. V was trimmed by 5 bases and J by 6 bases, leaving 14 bases between them.

The rearrangement uses TRBV20-1 and TRBJ2-1; weak D call: TRBD2 (5 bases). Trimming cost V 6 bases and J 9 bases, with 24 bases left between them. From germline, CDR1 is DFQATT and CDR2 SNEGSKA (reference sequence). CDR3 length: 15 amino acids. CDR3: CSAQQLDSRSSEQFF. In DNA, the CDR3 is TGCAGTGCACAACAACTGGACTCCCGGAGTAGTGAGCAGTTCTTC.